The 23 T cell receptor beta chains below all came from one sample that was sequenced in a study of blood T cell repertoires in COVID-19 (dated by TCRdb to between 2020 and 2021). Library construction relied on the immunoSEQ multiplex PCR assay. TCRdb holds this immuneACCESS table with in-frame rearrangements only. Some clones are missing; in checked studies, unresolved V genes explain under half, and the rest has no known cause. Across this sample there are some 120,000 clones, with 75% to 85% seen only once. The top ten clones comprise about 40% of the sample. Sequencing was performed on peripheral blood. These receptors all come from a man aged 35 to 55 with active or convalescent COVID-19.

V and J are TRBV19 and TRBJ1-2, with D uncertain. Germline CDR1 reads LNHDA; CDR2 reads SQIVND (reference sequence). The V and J ends lost 9 bases and 7 bases respectively, with 18 bases between them. The CDR3 extends over 13 amino acids. This CDR3 is CASKPPVALGYTF. The CDR3 DNA reads as TGTGCCAGCAAGCCCCCCGTCGCCCTTGGCTACACCTTC. The full variable domain, with the rest looked up from reference TRBV19 and TRBJ1-2, is DGGITQSPKYLFRKEGQNVTLSCEQNLNHDAMYWYRQDPGQGLRLIYYSQIVNDFQKGDIAEGYSVSREKKESFPLTVTSAQKNPTAFYLCASKPPVALGYTFGSGTRLTVV.

This clone has just one count. This sequence joins TRBV6-2 or TRBV6-3 and TRBJ2-1, with D unclear. Germline CDR1 MNHEY, CDR2 SVGEGT. The CDR3 spans 12 residues. Trimming took off 5 bases at V and 8 bases at J, with 10 bases between the two ends. The CDR3, as DNA: TGTGCCAGCAGTACTTTCCCTGATGAGCAGTTCTTC. Its protein is CASSTFPDEQFF.

This chain connects TRBV5-6 to TRBJ2-7; 8 positions agree with TRBD1. V was pared by 5 bases and J by 3 bases, with 7 bases of the junction left unmatched. This CDR3 is 14 amino acids long. Germline CDR1 SGHDT, CDR2 YYEEEE. The CDR3 loop is CASRPWGQDYEQYF. The CDR3 region has the DNA TGTGCCAGCAGACCCTGGGGACAGGACTACGAGCAGTACTTC.

The rearrangement joins TRBV29-1 to TRBJ1-1, with D perhaps TRBD1 (5 bases). The CDR3 has 14 residues. Germline CDR1 is SQVTM and CDR2 is ANQGSEA. The germline V and J ends were trimmed by 5 bases and 1 base, with 14 bases remaining between them. As DNA, the CDR3 is TGCAGCGTTTCTAAAAAGGGGCCGAACACTGAAGCTTTCTTT. Translation gives CSVSKKGPNTEAFF.

This clone was observed once. The CDR3 DNA reads TGTGCCAGCAGCAAAGAAGGCAGGGTAGCTAACTATGGCTACACCTTC. Protein product: CASSKEGRVANYGYTF. The chain links TRBV21-1 to TRBJ1-2; TRBD1 was called by the table and not checked on the DNA. TRBV21-1 constitutes a pseudogene. The CDR3 consists of 16 residues.

This clone was recorded only once. This sequence joins TRBV11-3 and TRBJ1-1, with 8 bases that match TRBD1. J lost 1 base, V lost 5 bases, and 6 bases had no gene match. This CDR3 has 15 amino acids. CDR1 and CDR2 from the germline V gene are SGHNT and YENEEA. CDR3 bases: TGTGCCAGCAGCAAGACAGGGGCCTCGAACACTGAAGCTTTCTTT. Translated: CASSKTGASNTEAFF.

This clone has just one count. CDR3 in amino acids: CASSELAAGTLHF. The CDR3 coding sequence is TGTGCCAGCAGTGAATTGGCGGCAGGGACCCTCCACTTT. The rearrangement joins TRBV25-1 to TRBJ1-6, with D tentatively TRBD1 (5 bases). Germline assignment: CDR1 MGHDK and CDR2 SYGVNS. V shed 1 base and J shed 14 bases, with 12 bases lying between them. The CDR3 totals 13 residues.

This clone was observed a handful of times. This chain joins TRBV2 and TRBJ1-1, with unresolved D. The CDR3 runs 15 residues. Trimming shortened V by 9 bases and J by 1 base, and 18 bases separated the two germline ends. Germline V lookup: CDR1 SNHLY, CDR2 FYNNEI. The CDR3 region has the DNA TGTGCCAGTGAAAGGCGATCCGGAGGGAACACTGAAGCTTTCTTT. This gives the protein CASERRSGGNTEAFF.

This clone was picked up many times. This rearrangement joins TRBV27 to TRBJ2-2, with D hard to call. The CDR3 is 14 residues long. Germline CDR1 MNHEY, CDR2 SMNVEV (reference sequence). Trimming cost V 1 base and J 4 bases, with 7 bases left between them. As DNA, the CDR3 is TGTGCCAGCAGTTTATATTCGGGCACCGGGGAGCTGTTTTTT. Translating it yields CASSLYSGTGELFF.

V gene TRBV6-5 combines with J gene TRBJ2-3; D is perhaps TRBD2 (6 bases). Germline lookup yields CDR1 MNHEY and CDR2 SVGAGI. The V gene lost 6 bases and the J gene lost 0 bases, with 13 bases spanning the gap. The CDR3 consists of 15 residues. The CDR3 spells CASSQGGFSTDTQYF. In nucleotides, the CDR3 is TGTGCCAGCAGCCAGGGAGGATTTAGCACAGATACGCAGTATTTT.

V usage is TRBV30 and J usage is TRBJ1-4; weak D call: TRBD1 (5 bases). Germline CDR1 is GTSNPN and CDR2 is SVGIG (reference sequence). V shed 2 bases and J shed 8 bases, with 18 bases lying between them. CDR3 length: 15 residues. CDR3 DNA: TGTGCCTGGAGTCCCCAGGGATTTTACGGCGAAAAACTGTTTTTT. Protein: CAWSPQGFYGEKLFF.

The chain combines TRBV7-9 with TRBJ1-4; possibly TRBD1 for D (5 bases). Germline lookup yields CDR1 SEHNR and CDR2 FQNEAQ (reference sequence). This CDR3 region has 12 residues. With 3 bases removed from V and 12 bases from J, the gap between germline ends came to 11 bases. CDR3 sequence (DNA): TGTGCCAGCAGCTTGGGGGGATGGGAACTGTTTTTT. Its translation is CASSLGGWELFF.

The chain combines TRBV19 with TRBJ1-6, with 7 bases identical to TRBD1. The germline CDR1 and CDR2 sequences are LNHDA and SQIVND (reference sequence). The CDR3 extends over 15 amino acids. V dropped 6 bases and J dropped 7; count of bases not matched to a gene: 9. CDR3 sequence: CASRVTDRENSPLHF. The CDR3 nucleotides are TGTGCCAGTAGGGTGACCGACAGGGAAAATTCACCCCTCCACTTT.

This clone is a singleton in its sample. The rearrangement joins TRBV4-1 to TRBJ2-7; 8 bases match TRBD1. This CDR3 region has 15 residues. J lost 1 base, V lost 5 bases, and 7 bases had no gene match. Germline CDR1 MGHRA, CDR2 YSYEKL. CDR3 sequence reads: CASSNIGQGSYEQYF. The CDR3 DNA reads TGCGCCAGCAGCAACATCGGACAGGGATCCTACGAGCAGTACTTC.

The chain has TRBV5-1 and TRBJ2-7; possibly TRBD1 for D (5 bases). There are 15 residues in the CDR3. The germline V gene encodes CDR1 SGHRS and CDR2 YFSETQ. V lost 1 base, J lost 2 bases, and 13 bases lay in between. The DNA for the CDR3 is TGCGCCAGCAGCTTGTCGCTGGACAAGACCTACGAGCAGTACTTC. This sequence encodes CASSLSLDKTYEQYF.

V gene TRBV5-4 combines with J gene TRBJ2-1, with 7 nucleotides matching TRBD1. The trim removed 2 bases at V and 2 bases at J, leaving 7 bases unmatched. This CDR3 spans 16 amino acids. Germline CDR1 and CDR2: SGHNT and YYREEE (reference sequence). CDR3 bases: TGTGCCAGCAGCTTAACCGGGACAGTGACCTACAATGAGCAGTTCTTC. Its protein is CASSLTGTVTYNEQFF.

V usage is TRBV4-1 and J usage is TRBJ2-2, with D uncertain. This CDR3 contains 14 residues. Germline assignment: CDR1 MGHRA and CDR2 YSYEKL. Deletions cut 4 bases from V and 5 bases from J, with 11 bases between. The CDR3 coding sequence is TGCGCCAGCAGCCCTACGCCGTTAACCGGGGAGCTGTTTTTT. This sequence encodes CASSPTPLTGELFF.

V gene TRBV28 combines with J gene TRBJ2-7, with D maybe TRBD2 (6 bases). V dropped 6 bases and J dropped 2 bases, with 11 bases sitting between them. The length of the CDR3 is 13 residues. Looked up from germline, CDR1 is MDHEN and CDR2 is SYDVKM. The CDR3 here is CASRRTGAYEQYF. As DNA, the CDR3 is TGTGCCAGCAGACGGACGGGGGCCTACGAGCAGTACTTC.

The CDR3 region has the DNA TGCAGCGATCACAGGGACCCCCTCCACTTCTATGGCTACACCTTC. This gives the protein CSDHRDPLHFYGYTF. The chain joins TRBV29-1 to TRBJ1-2; D might be TRBD1 (6 bases). Germline values: CDR1 SQVTM, CDR2 ANQGSEA. The length of the CDR3 is 15 residues. The V and J ends lost 7 bases and 4 bases respectively, with 22 bases between them.

The V gene is TRBV10-3, the J gene TRBJ1-2; tentatively, D is TRBD1 (5 bases). The V end was cut by 2 bases, the J end by 2 bases, with 15 bases between. This CDR3 region has 16 residues. Per germline, CDR1 ENHRY and CDR2 SYGVKD. This CDR3 is CAISEDSSLLNYGYTF. CDR3 in DNA: TGTGCCATCAGTGAGGACAGTTCTCTACTAAACTATGGCTACACCTTC.

This chain joins TRBV19 and TRBJ2-7, with a possible D match to TRBD1 (5 bases). Germline loops: CDR1 LNHDA, CDR2 SQIVND (reference sequence). V shed 7 bases and J shed 6 bases, with 10 bases lying between them. The CDR3 has 11 amino acids. The CDR3 loop reads CASTGQGEQYF. The CDR3 DNA reads as TGTGCCAGTACTGGGCAGGGCGAGCAGTACTTC. The variable domain in full, completed from reference TRBV19 and TRBJ2-7, reads DGGITQSPKYLFRKEGQNVTLSCEQNLNHDAMYWYRQDPGQGLRLIYYSQIVNDFQKGDIAEGYSVSREKKESFPLTVTSAQKNPTAFYLCASTGQGEQYFGPGTRLTVT.

The rearrangement links TRBV27 to TRBJ1-1, with D perhaps TRBD1 (5 bases). Germline loops: CDR1 MNHEY, CDR2 SMNVEV (reference sequence). V lost 4 bases and J lost 0, with 9 bases in between. This CDR3 is built from 14 residues. The CDR3 here is CASSSSRVNTEAFF. CDR3 nucleotide sequence: TGTGCCAGCAGTTCCTCCAGGGTGAACACTGAAGCTTTCTTT.

This rearrangement joins TRBV3-1 (or the pseudogene TRBV3-2) to TRBJ2-2; no clear D gene. The CDR3 consists of 15 residues. CDR1 is LGHDT and CDR2 is YNNKEL in the germline V gene (reference sequence). V was shortened by 3 bases and J by 7 bases, with 15 bases between the two germline ends. CDR3 nucleotide sequence: TGTGCCAGCAGCCACCCCTCTGAGTCGAACGGGGAGCTGTTTTTT. Its protein product is CASSHPSESNGELFF.